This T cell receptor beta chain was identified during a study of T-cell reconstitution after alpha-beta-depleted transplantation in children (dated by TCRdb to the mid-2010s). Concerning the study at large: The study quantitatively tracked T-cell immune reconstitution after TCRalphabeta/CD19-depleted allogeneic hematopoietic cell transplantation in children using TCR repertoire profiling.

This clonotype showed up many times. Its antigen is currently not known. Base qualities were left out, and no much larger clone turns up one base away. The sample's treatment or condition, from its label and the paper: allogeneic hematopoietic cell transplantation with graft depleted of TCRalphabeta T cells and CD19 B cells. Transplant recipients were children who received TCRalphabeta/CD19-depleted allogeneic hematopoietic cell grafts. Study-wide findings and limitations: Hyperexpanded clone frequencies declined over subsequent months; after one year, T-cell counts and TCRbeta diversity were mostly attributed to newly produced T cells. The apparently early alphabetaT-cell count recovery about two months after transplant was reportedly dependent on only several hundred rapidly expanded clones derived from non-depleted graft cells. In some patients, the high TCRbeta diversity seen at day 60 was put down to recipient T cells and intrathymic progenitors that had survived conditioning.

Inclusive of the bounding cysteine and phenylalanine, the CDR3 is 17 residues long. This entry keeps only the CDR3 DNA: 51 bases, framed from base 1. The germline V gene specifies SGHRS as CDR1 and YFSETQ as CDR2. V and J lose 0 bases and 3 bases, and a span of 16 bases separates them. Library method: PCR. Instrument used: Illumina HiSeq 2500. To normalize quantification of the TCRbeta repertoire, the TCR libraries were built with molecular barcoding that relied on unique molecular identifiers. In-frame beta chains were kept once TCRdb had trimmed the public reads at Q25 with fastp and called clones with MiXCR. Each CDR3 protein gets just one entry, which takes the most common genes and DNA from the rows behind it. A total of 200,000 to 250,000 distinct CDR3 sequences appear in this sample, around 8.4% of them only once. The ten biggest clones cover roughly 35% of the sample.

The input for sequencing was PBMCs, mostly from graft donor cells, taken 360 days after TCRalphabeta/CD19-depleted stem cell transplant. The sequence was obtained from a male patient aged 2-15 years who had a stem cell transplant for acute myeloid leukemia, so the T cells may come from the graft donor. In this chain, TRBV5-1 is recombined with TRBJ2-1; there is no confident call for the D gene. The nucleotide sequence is TGCGCCAGCAGCTTGGGCCCTGCAGCTATTGACTACAATGAGCAGTTCTTC. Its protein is CASSLGPAAIDYNEQFF.